The entry below gives a single T cell receptor beta chain sequence along with its context. Via MiXCR, TCRdb re-called the 5' RACE reads, giving one row per CDR3 protein. The sample holds fewer than 150,000 distinct CDR3 sequences, about 10% seen once. Time point denoted: blood at routine non-recurrence follow-up after resection. Germline loops: CDR1 SGHTS, CDR2 YDEGEE. Trimming stripped 4 bases from V and 0 bases from J, with 13 bases between. The CDR3 consists of 15 residues. The entry originates in a study of spatial heterogeneity in lung cancer. The TCR originated in a female donor with early-stage non-small cell lung cancer. V usage is TRBV5-8 and J usage is TRBJ1-2, with a weak D call TRBD1 (5 bases). The source material was PBMCs, sampled at follow-up. The CDR3 loop is CASSRGIPSNYGYTF. CDR3 DNA: TGTGCCAGCAGCCGGGGGATCCCCTCTAACTATGGCTACACCTTC.